The clone carrying this T cell receptor beta chain was observed many times. Its antigen is currently unknown. This sample was included in a study of neurological immune-mediated disorders. Documented time point: longitudinal time-point 2. The unsorted libraries originated from 2 million PBMCs that had been stored at -80 C. Synthesis of cDNA was carried out by template-switch 5'RACE. The reaction used 10-nucleotide random UMIs. TCRdb re-called the 5' RACE reads with MiXCR, one entry per CDR3 protein. Of about 60,000 distinct CDR3 sequences detected, more than 9.5% appear once; the ten largest clones hold about 12%. This CDR3 contains 12 residues. Germline V lookup: CDR1 DFQATT, CDR2 SNEGSKA (reference sequence). V dropped 8 bases and J dropped 0 bases, with 11 bases sitting between them. Findings of the study overall: Across subjects, no CDR3 amino acid sequence appeared in expanded clones of more than one subject, a finding that suggested private repertoires in all groups.

The chain joins TRBV20-1 to TRBJ2-7; no definite D call. Material: PBMCs. This receptor was identified in a man younger than 40 in good health. The chain's CDR3 is CSNQESSYEQYF. In DNA, the CDR3 is TGCAGTAACCAGGAGAGCTCCTACGAGCAGTACTTC.